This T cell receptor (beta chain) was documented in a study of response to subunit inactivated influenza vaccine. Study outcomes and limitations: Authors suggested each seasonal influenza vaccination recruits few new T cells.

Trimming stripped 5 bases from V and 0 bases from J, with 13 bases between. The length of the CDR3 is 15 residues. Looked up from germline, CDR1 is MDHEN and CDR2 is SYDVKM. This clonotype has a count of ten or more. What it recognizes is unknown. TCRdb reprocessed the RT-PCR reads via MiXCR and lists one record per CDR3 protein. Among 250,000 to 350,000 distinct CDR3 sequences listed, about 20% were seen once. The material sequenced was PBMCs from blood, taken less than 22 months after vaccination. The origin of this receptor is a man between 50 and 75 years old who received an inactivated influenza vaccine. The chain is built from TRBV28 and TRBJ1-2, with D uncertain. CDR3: CASSPLFPTNYGYTF. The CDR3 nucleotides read TGTGCCAGCAGTCCTCTCTTCCCTACTAACTATGGCTACACCTTC.